This T cell receptor (beta chain) stems from a study of T cells in Graves' hyperthyroidism and ophthalmopathy. The source material, RNA transcripts, was used to amplify TCR beta CDR3 regions. With the HTBI primer set, the TCR CDR3 went through a first round of RT-PCR. TCRdb re-called the multiplex PCR reads through MiXCR, storing one row per CDR3 protein. The sample comprises 550,000 to 650,000 distinct CDR3 sequences, more than 11% of which are singletons, and about 5.8% rests with the top ten. From germline, CDR1 is LNHDA and CDR2 SQIVND (reference sequence). The V and J ends lost 7 bases and 2 bases, in that order; junction bases with no gene match: 10. The CDR3 extends over 15 amino acids. This clonotype has at least ten counts.

The J gene is TRBJ1-1, the V gene TRBV19, with 7 bases that match TRBD1. Material: blood. This TCR came from a woman in her 30s with Graves' hyperthyroidism that later progressed to Graves' ophthalmopathy. This chain's CDR3 is CASIQGTVDNTEAFF. The DNA of the CDR3 is TGTGCCAGTATACAAGGGACAGTTGATAACACTGAAGCTTTCTTT.